This T cell receptor (beta chain) was obtained from a study of PD-L1 blockade in urothelial cancer. The time point: pretreatment peripheral blood. Method: immunoSEQ multiplex PCR; TCRdb's copy keeps in-frame clones and lacks some. This table has about 95,000 clones, 85% to 90% appearing once. Material: PBMCs, obtained around atezolizumab (anti-PD-L1) treatment. This sequence originates from a man aged 60-69 years with urothelial cancer.

The CDR3 DNA follows: TGCGCCAGCAGCCAAGATGGGGCTAGCGGGGGGCCCACAGATACGCAGTATTTT. It encodes CASSQDGASGGPTDTQYF. The genes are TRBV4-3 and TRBJ2-3; 11 positions agree with TRBD2. The germline gives CDR1 LGHNA, CDR2 YSLEER. CDR3 length equals 18 residues. The V segment lost 0 bases and the J segment 2 bases; nucleotides outside the gene matches: 7.